These T cell receptor beta chains were read from a single sample in a study of beta chain features in type 1 diabetes. This table comes from immunoSEQ multiplex PCR, and its TCRdb copy is limited to in-frame clones, with some not included. Seen here are 400,000 or so clones, over 9% observed once, and the top ten hold about 0.64%. The sequenced sample was central memory CD4+ T cells from blood. The receptor set was obtained from a man aged 30 to 39 with type 1 diabetes. Each CDR3 is given with its conserved first and last residue. A D gene is named only where the DNA matches it firmly. Size is omitted from some rows. Given values are once, few, many or a class for expanded clones.

d_gene: -; j_gene: TRBJ1-5; abundance: few; v_gene: TRBV30; CDR3nt: TGTGCCTGGAGTGGACAGTCTAGCAATCAGCCCCAGCATTTT; CDR3aa: CAWSGQSSNQPQHF
d_gene: -; j_gene: TRBJ1-5; abundance: few; v_gene: TRBV4-2; CDR3nt: TGTGCCAGCAGGATCGTCGAGGGGAATCAGCCCCAGCATTTT; CDR3aa: CASRIVEGNQPQHF
d_gene: -; j_gene: TRBJ2-7; abundance: -; v_gene: TRBV28; CDR3nt: TGTGCCAGCAGTTCCCCCTCCAGGGACTACGAGCAGTACTTC; CDR3aa: CASSSPSRDYEQYF
d_gene: -; j_gene: TRBJ2-6; abundance: many; v_gene: TRBV6-5; CDR3nt: TGTGCCAGCAGTTACTCGGTCGGGGCCAACGTCCTGACTTTC; CDR3aa: CASSYSVGANVLTF
d_gene: -; j_gene: TRBJ2-1; abundance: few; v_gene: TRBV6-9; CDR3nt: TGTGCCAGCAGTTTTGAGAAGAAGAAAAGGGTATCCGGTCACAATGAGCAGTTCTTC; CDR3aa: CASSFEKKKRVSGHNEQFF
d_gene: TRBD1; j_gene: TRBJ1-1; abundance: -; v_gene: TRBV30; CDR3nt: TGTGCCTGGAGTGTACTCGGACAGGGAGGGGTTGCTGAAGCTTTCTTT; CDR3aa: CAWSVLGQGGVAEAFF
d_gene: -; j_gene: TRBJ2-4; abundance: few; v_gene: TRBV6-6; CDR3nt: TGTGCCAGCAGTTACGGGGGGGCAGAAAACATTCAGTACTTC; CDR3aa: CASSYGGAENIQYF
d_gene: -; j_gene: TRBJ2-5; abundance: few; v_gene: TRBV5-1; CDR3nt: TGCGCCAGCAGCCCGACCCGGGGGGAGACCCAGTACTTC; CDR3aa: CASSPTRGETQYF
d_gene: TRBD2; j_gene: TRBJ2-5; abundance: few; v_gene: TRBV27; CDR3nt: TGTGCCAGCAGTCAGCCCGGGGGGGAGACCCAGTACTTC; CDR3aa: CASSQPGGETQYF
d_gene: -; j_gene: TRBJ1-5; abundance: few; v_gene: TRBV9; CDR3nt: TGTGCCAGCAGCGTAGAGCCAAGTGGCAATCAGCCCCAGCATTTT; CDR3aa: CASSVEPSGNQPQHF
d_gene: -; j_gene: TRBJ2-2; abundance: few; v_gene: TRBV6-5; CDR3nt: TGTGCCAGCAGTTACTCGAGAGGTGGGCTTGAGCTGTTTTTT; CDR3aa: CASSYSRGGLELFF
d_gene: TRBD1; j_gene: TRBJ2-7; abundance: -; v_gene: TRBV2; CDR3nt: TGTGCCAGCAGTGCTGGGGCAGGGGGCGCCTACGAGCAGTACTTC; CDR3aa: CASSAGAGGAYEQYF
d_gene: -; j_gene: TRBJ1-1; abundance: -; v_gene: TRBV28; CDR3nt: TGTGCCAGCAGTCTGCTGCGAGGGGCTTTAAGCGCTGAAGCTTTCTTT; CDR3aa: CASSLLRGALSAEAFF
d_gene: -; j_gene: TRBJ2-7; abundance: few; v_gene: TRBV11-2; CDR3nt: TGTGCCAGCAGGTACCAAGTGGAGTCCGAGCAGTACTTC; CDR3aa: CASRYQVESEQYF
d_gene: -; j_gene: TRBJ2-7; abundance: few; v_gene: TRBV27; CDR3nt: TGTGCCAGCAGGAACCAGGGGAATAGGGCCTACGAGCAGTACTTC; CDR3aa: CASRNQGNRAYEQYF
d_gene: -; j_gene: TRBJ2-3; abundance: few; v_gene: TRBV28; CDR3nt: TGTGCCAGCAGGTTCGTGGGCGATACGCAGTATTTT; CDR3aa: CASRFVGDTQYF
d_gene: -; j_gene: TRBJ2-7; abundance: few; v_gene: TRBV4-3; CDR3nt: TGCGCCAGCAGCCAAGTTTCCGGTTACTCCTACGAGCAGTACTTC; CDR3aa: CASSQVSGYSYEQYF
d_gene: -; j_gene: TRBJ2-7; abundance: -; v_gene: TRBV27; CDR3nt: TGTGCCAGCAGTTTATCCCTAGGACAACCCTCCTACGAGCAGTACTTC; CDR3aa: CASSLSLGQPSYEQYF
d_gene: -; j_gene: TRBJ1-3; abundance: -; v_gene: TRBV5-4; CDR3nt: TGTGCCAGCACCTCCCGAGGTGGCTCTGGAAACACCATATATTTT; CDR3aa: CASTSRGGSGNTIYF
d_gene: -; j_gene: TRBJ2-2; abundance: -; v_gene: TRBV6-1; CDR3nt: TGTGCCAGCAGTGTGGAGGGTGGCACCGGGGAGCTGTTTTTT; CDR3aa: CASSVEGGTGELFF
d_gene: -; j_gene: TRBJ2-5; abundance: few; v_gene: TRBV7-2; CDR3nt: TGTGCCAGCACCCCCTCGGGGCTCCAAGAGACCCAGTACTTC; CDR3aa: CASTPSGLQETQYF
d_gene: -; j_gene: TRBJ2-7; abundance: -; v_gene: TRBV19; CDR3nt: TGTGCCAGTAGGTTAGGGATACAGGACTACTACGAGCAGTACTTC; CDR3aa: CASRLGIQDYYEQYF
d_gene: -; j_gene: TRBJ2-3; abundance: few; v_gene: TRBV5-4; CDR3nt: TGTGCCAGCAGCTCCCTCGGCACGCAGTATTTT; CDR3aa: CASSSLGTQYF
d_gene: TRBD1; j_gene: TRBJ2-3; abundance: many; v_gene: TRBV7-9; CDR3nt: TGTGCCAGCAGCTTACAGGGGGCCCCAGATACGCAGTATTTT; CDR3aa: CASSLQGAPDTQYF
d_gene: TRBD2; j_gene: TRBJ2-7; abundance: -; v_gene: TRBV18; CDR3nt: TGTGCCAGCTCACGGGGACTAGAGGGTTACGAGCAGTACTTC; CDR3aa: CASSRGLEGYEQYF
d_gene: -; j_gene: TRBJ1-4; abundance: many; v_gene: TRBV28; CDR3nt: TGTGCCAGCAGTTTTGCGGGGCTAAGTGAAAAACTGTTTTTT; CDR3aa: CASSFAGLSEKLFF
d_gene: -; j_gene: TRBJ1-4; abundance: few; v_gene: TRBV28; CDR3nt: TGTGCCAGCAGTCTCCTGGGCCAGGGGAGGGAAAAACTGTTTTTT; CDR3aa: CASSLLGQGREKLFF
d_gene: -; j_gene: TRBJ2-2; abundance: few; v_gene: TRBV7-9; CDR3nt: TGTGCCAGCAGCCTAACTACCGGGGAGCTGTTTTTT; CDR3aa: CASSLTTGELFF
d_gene: -; j_gene: TRBJ2-2; abundance: few; v_gene: TRBV28; CDR3nt: TGTGCCATTTCTGGGGGGCCTAGAACCGGGGAGCTGTTTTTT; CDR3aa: CAISGGPRTGELFF
d_gene: -; j_gene: TRBJ2-7; abundance: few; v_gene: TRBV11-2; CDR3nt: TGTGCCAGCAGGCGCCCCGCTGGGATCGACTCCTACGAGCAGTACTTC; CDR3aa: CASRRPAGIDSYEQYF
d_gene: -; j_gene: TRBJ2-2; abundance: many; v_gene: TRBV5-1; CDR3nt: TGCGCCAGCAGCAGGACGAACACCGGGGAGCTGTTTTTT; CDR3aa: CASSRTNTGELFF
d_gene: -; j_gene: TRBJ2-5; abundance: -; v_gene: TRBV7-2; CDR3nt: TGTGCCAGCAGCTTAAGTACAGGGGGAGGGCAAGAGACCCAGTACTTC; CDR3aa: CASSLSTGGGQETQYF
d_gene: -; j_gene: TRBJ2-3; abundance: -; v_gene: TRBV25-1; CDR3nt: TGTGCCACCTCGGAAAGGGACTGGACTAGCACAGATACGCAGTATTTT; CDR3aa: CATSERDWTSTDTQYF
d_gene: -; j_gene: TRBJ1-5; abundance: many; v_gene: TRBV19; CDR3nt: TGTGCCAGTAGTAGGATTTGGGGAAGCAATCAGCCCCAGCATTTT; CDR3aa: CASSRIWGSNQPQHF
d_gene: TRBD2; j_gene: TRBJ2-7; abundance: few; v_gene: TRBV28; CDR3nt: TGTGCCAGCAGTACCCCTAGCGGACCCTACGAGCAGTACTTC; CDR3aa: CASSTPSGPYEQYF
d_gene: -; j_gene: TRBJ2-5; abundance: few; v_gene: TRBV7-2; CDR3nt: TGTGCCAGCAGCTTATCCAGGGACCAAGAGACCCAGTACTTC; CDR3aa: CASSLSRDQETQYF
d_gene: TRBD2; j_gene: TRBJ2-7; abundance: few; v_gene: TRBV7-2; CDR3nt: TGTGCCAGCAGCTTAGAGGGAGGGACGGAGTACTTC; CDR3aa: CASSLEGGTEYF
d_gene: -; j_gene: TRBJ2-7; abundance: -; v_gene: TRBV6-5; CDR3nt: TGTGCCAGCTCCCGCGGGTACGAGCAGTACTTC; CDR3aa: CASSRGYEQYF
d_gene: -; j_gene: TRBJ1-1; abundance: -; v_gene: TRBV29-1; CDR3nt: TGCAGCGCCTCAGGGAACACTGAAGCTTTCTTT; CDR3aa: CSASGNTEAFF
d_gene: TRBD1; j_gene: TRBJ1-5; abundance: many; v_gene: TRBV15; CDR3nt: TGTGCCACCAGCAGAGATACCGTCAGGGGGCAACCGCCCCAGCATTTT; CDR3aa: CATSRDTVRGQPPQHF
d_gene: TRBD2; j_gene: TRBJ2-7; abundance: few; v_gene: TRBV5-1; CDR3nt: TGCGCCAGCAGCAAAGGGACTAGCGGCTACGAGCAGTACTTC; CDR3aa: CASSKGTSGYEQYF
d_gene: -; j_gene: TRBJ2-1; abundance: -; v_gene: TRBV9; CDR3nt: TGTGCCAGCAGCGAGGGCAGTGGGGAGCAGTTCTTC; CDR3aa: CASSEGSGEQFF
d_gene: -; j_gene: TRBJ2-3; abundance: -; v_gene: TRBV7-2; CDR3nt: TGTGCCAGCAGCCCTCAGGAGACAGATACGCAGTATTTT; CDR3aa: CASSPQETDTQYF
d_gene: TRBD2; j_gene: TRBJ2-5; abundance: few; v_gene: TRBV6-6; CDR3nt: TGTGCCAGCAGTTACACGCCTAGCGGGGAAGAGACCCAGTACTTC; CDR3aa: CASSYTPSGEETQYF
d_gene: TRBD1; j_gene: TRBJ2-3; abundance: -; v_gene: TRBV5-4; CDR3nt: TGTGCCAGCAGCTTGGATTTGGCAGGGGGCGCAGATACGCAGTATTTT; CDR3aa: CASSLDLAGGADTQYF
d_gene: -; j_gene: TRBJ2-7; abundance: few; v_gene: TRBV5-1; CDR3nt: TGCGCCAGCAGCTTCCTTAAGGACGGGGACTACGAGCAGTACTTC; CDR3aa: CASSFLKDGDYEQYF
d_gene: -; j_gene: TRBJ1-2; abundance: few; v_gene: TRBV6-1; CDR3nt: TGTGCCAGCAGTGAAAAGGGGGAGCGGGGAAGGGGCTACACCTTC; CDR3aa: CASSEKGERGRGYTF
d_gene: TRBD2; j_gene: TRBJ2-7; abundance: few; v_gene: TRBV7-2; CDR3nt: TGTGCCAGCAGCTTATGGTTGGGGGGGACGGGCGAGCAGTACTTC; CDR3aa: CASSLWLGGTGEQYF
d_gene: -; j_gene: TRBJ2-2; abundance: few; v_gene: TRBV6-5; CDR3nt: TGTGCCAGCAGTTACGGGATAAATTTAATCGGGGAGCTGTTTTTT; CDR3aa: CASSYGINLIGELFF
d_gene: TRBD1; j_gene: TRBJ2-7; abundance: -; v_gene: TRBV28; CDR3nt: TGTGCCAGCGCCGGGACAGGACTTTACGAGCAGTACTTC; CDR3aa: CASAGTGLYEQYF
d_gene: TRBD1; j_gene: TRBJ1-4; abundance: -; v_gene: TRBV9; CDR3nt: TGTGCCAGCCGGCCGGGACAGGGGGCTACTAATGAAAAACTGTTTTTT; CDR3aa: CASRPGQGATNEKLFF
d_gene: TRBD1; j_gene: TRBJ1-4; abundance: few; v_gene: TRBV18; CDR3nt: TGTGCCAGCTCACCTATCTCAGGGGGCGATTTTCTGTTTTTT; CDR3aa: CASSPISGGDFLFF
d_gene: -; j_gene: TRBJ1-4; abundance: many; v_gene: TRBV7-9; CDR3nt: TGTGCCAGCAGTCACGAATCAACTAATGAAAAACTGTTTTTT; CDR3aa: CASSHESTNEKLFF
d_gene: -; j_gene: TRBJ2-3; abundance: few; v_gene: TRBV6-5; CDR3nt: TGTGCCAGCAGTGACAGCCGCACAGATACGCAGTATTTT; CDR3aa: CASSDSRTDTQYF
d_gene: -; j_gene: TRBJ2-7; abundance: -; v_gene: TRBV28; CDR3nt: TGTGCCAGCAGCCGGAGAGTACGTGAGCAGTACTTC; CDR3aa: CASSRRVREQYF
d_gene: -; j_gene: TRBJ2-2; abundance: -; v_gene: TRBV13; CDR3nt: TGTGCCAGCAGCTTAGAGGCCGCCACCGGGGAGCTGTTTTTT; CDR3aa: CASSLEAATGELFF
d_gene: -; j_gene: TRBJ1-2; abundance: -; v_gene: TRBV20-1; CDR3nt: TGCAGTGCTAGGTCAGGGGATGGCTACACCTTC; CDR3aa: CSARSGDGYTF
d_gene: -; j_gene: TRBJ1-4; abundance: -; v_gene: TRBV6-5; CDR3nt: TGTGCCAGCAGTTACCGCCGGGAGGAAAAACTGTTTTTT; CDR3aa: CASSYRREEKLFF